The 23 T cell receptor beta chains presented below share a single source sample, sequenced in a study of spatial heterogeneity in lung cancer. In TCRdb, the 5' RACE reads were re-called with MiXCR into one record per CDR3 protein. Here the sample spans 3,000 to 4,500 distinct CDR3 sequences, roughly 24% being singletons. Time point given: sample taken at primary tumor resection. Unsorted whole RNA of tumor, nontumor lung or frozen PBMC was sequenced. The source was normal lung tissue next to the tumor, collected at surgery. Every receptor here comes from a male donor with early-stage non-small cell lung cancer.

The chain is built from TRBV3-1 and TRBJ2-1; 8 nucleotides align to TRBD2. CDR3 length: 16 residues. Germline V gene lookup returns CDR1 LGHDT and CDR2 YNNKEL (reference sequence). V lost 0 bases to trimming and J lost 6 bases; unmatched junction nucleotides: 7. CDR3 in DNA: TGTGCCAGCAGCCAAGATTGGGCGGGAGGTCGCAATGAGCAGTTCTTC. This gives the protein CASSQDWAGGRNEQFF.

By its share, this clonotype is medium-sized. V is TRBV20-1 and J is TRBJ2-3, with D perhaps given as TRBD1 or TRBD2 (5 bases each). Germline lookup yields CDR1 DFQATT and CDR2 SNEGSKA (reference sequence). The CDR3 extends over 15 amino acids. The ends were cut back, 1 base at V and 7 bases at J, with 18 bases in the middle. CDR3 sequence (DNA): TGCAGTGCTAGAGGAGGTGGGACCCAAGTACATACGCAGTATTTT. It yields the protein CSARGGGTQVHTQYF.

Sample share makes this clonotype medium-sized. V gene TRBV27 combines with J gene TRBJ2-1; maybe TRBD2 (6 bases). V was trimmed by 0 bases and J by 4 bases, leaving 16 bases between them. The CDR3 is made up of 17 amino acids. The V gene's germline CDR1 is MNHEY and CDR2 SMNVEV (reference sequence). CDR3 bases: TGTGCCAGCAGTTTATCCTCTGGACTAATTTTTTACAATGAGCAGTTCTTC. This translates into CASSLSSGLIFYNEQFF.

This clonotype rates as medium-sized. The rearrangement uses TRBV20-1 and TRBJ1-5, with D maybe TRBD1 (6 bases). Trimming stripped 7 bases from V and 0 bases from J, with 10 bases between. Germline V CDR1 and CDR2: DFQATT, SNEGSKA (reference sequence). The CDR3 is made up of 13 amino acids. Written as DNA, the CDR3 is TGCAGTGGGACGACAGGTAGCAATCAGCCCCAGCATTTT. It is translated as CSGTTGSNQPQHF.

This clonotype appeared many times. The CDR3 loop is CAWSLLGFSGANVLTF. CDR3 bases: TGTGCCTGGAGTTTACTGGGGTTCTCTGGGGCCAACGTCCTGACTTTC. This chain connects TRBV30 to TRBJ2-6; D unclear. The V end was cut by 2 bases, the J end by 0 bases, with 11 bases between. The CDR3 runs 16 residues. Germline values: CDR1 GTSNPN, CDR2 SVGIG (reference sequence). The full variable domain, completed using reference TRBV30 and TRBJ2-6, is SQTIHQWPATLVQPVGSPLSLECTVEGTSNPNLYWYRQAAGRGLQLLFYSVGIGQISSEVPQNLSASRPQDRQFILSSKKLLLSDSGFYLCAWSLLGFSGANVLTFGAGSRLTVL.

The CDR3: CASSRSGTETQYF. The CDR3 coding sequence is TGTGCCAGCAGTCGTAGCGGGACGGAGACCCAGTACTTC. V usage is TRBV11-2 and J usage is TRBJ2-5; 8 positions match TRBD2. Germline-derived CDR1 and CDR2 are SGHAT and FQNNGV. This CDR3 has 13 residues. The V and J ends lost 6 bases and 5 bases, in that order; junction bases with no gene match: 5.

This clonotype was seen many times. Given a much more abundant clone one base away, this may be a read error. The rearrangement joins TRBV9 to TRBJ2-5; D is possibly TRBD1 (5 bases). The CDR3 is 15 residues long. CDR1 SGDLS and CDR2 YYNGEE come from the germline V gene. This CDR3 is CASSARWTSQETLYF. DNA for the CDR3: TGTGCCAGCAGCGCACGATGGACATCTCAAGAGACCCTGTACTTC.

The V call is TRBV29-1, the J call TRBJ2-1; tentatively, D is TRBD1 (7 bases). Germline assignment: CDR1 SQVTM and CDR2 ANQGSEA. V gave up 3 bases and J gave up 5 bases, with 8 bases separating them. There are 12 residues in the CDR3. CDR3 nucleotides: TGCAGCGTTGACAGGGGGGACAATGAGCAGTTCTTC. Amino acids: CSVDRGDNEQFF.

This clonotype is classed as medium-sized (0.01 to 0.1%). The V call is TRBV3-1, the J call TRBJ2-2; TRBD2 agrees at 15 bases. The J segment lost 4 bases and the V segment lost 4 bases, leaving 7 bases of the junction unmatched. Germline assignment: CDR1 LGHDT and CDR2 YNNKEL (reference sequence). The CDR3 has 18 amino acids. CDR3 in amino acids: CASSLRTSGGATTGELFF. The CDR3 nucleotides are TGTGCCAGCAGCCTCAGGACTAGCGGGGGGGCCACCACCGGGGAGCTGTTTTTT.

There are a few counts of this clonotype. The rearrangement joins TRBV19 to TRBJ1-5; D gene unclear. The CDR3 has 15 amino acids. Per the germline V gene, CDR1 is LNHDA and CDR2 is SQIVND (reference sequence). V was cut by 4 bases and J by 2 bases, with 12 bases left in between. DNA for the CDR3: TGTGCCAGTAGTAAGGAACGCAATCGCAATCAGCCCCAGCATTTT. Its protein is CASSKERNRNQPQHF.

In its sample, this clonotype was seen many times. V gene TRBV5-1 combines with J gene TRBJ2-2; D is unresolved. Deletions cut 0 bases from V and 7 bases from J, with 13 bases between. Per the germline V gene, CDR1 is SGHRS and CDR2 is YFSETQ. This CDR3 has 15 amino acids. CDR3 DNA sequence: TGCGCCAGCAGCTTGGGGCAGGCCCAGCACGGGGAGCTGTTTTTT. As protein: CASSLGQAQHGELFF.

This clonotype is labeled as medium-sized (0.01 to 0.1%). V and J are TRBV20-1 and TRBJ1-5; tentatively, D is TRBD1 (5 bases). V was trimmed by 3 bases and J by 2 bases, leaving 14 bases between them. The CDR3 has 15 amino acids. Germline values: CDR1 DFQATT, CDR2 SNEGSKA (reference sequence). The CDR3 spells CSAREQGGGNQPQHF. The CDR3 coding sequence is TGCAGTGCTAGGGAGCAGGGCGGCGGCAATCAGCCCCAGCATTTT.

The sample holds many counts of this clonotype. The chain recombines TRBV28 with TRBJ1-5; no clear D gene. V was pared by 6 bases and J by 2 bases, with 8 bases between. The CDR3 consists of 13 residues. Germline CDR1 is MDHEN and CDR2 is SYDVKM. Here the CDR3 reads CASSWSGNQPQHF. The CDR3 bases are TGTGCCAGCAGCTGGTCGGGCAATCAGCCCCAGCATTTT.

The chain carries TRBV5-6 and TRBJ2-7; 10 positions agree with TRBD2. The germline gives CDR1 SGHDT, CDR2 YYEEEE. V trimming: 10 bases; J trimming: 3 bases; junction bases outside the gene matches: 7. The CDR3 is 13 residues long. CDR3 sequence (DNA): TGTGCCCCCTTTAGCGGGAGGTTCTACGAGCAGTACTTC. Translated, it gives CAPFSGRFYEQYF.

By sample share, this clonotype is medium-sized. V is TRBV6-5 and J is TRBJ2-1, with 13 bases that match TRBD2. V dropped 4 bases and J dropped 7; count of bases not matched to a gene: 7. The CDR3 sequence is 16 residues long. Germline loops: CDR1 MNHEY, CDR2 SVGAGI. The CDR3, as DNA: TGTGCCAGCAGTTTCTTACTAGCGGGGGGGAGGAATGAGCAGTTCTTC. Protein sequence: CASSFLLAGGRNEQFF.

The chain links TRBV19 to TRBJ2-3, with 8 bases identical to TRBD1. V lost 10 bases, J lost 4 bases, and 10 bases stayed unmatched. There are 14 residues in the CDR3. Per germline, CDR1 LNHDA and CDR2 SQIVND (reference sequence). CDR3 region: CATGQGIVADTQYF. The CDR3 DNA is TGTGCCACCGGACAGGGAATTGTCGCAGATACGCAGTATTTT.

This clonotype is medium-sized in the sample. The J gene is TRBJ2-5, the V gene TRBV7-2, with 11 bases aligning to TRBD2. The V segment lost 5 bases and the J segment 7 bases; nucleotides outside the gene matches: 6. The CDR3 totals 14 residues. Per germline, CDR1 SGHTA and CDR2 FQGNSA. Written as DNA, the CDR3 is TGTGCCAGCAGCAAAGAGGGACTAGCGGCGACCCAGTACTTC. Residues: CASSKEGLAATQYF.

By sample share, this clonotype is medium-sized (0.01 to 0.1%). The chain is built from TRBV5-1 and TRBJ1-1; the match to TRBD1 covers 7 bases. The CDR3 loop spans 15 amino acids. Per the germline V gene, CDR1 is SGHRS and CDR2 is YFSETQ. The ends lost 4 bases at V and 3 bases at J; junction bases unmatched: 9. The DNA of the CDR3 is TGCGCCAGCAGCGTCCCCGGGACAGCTTACACTGAAGCTTTCTTT. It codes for CASSVPGTAYTEAFF.

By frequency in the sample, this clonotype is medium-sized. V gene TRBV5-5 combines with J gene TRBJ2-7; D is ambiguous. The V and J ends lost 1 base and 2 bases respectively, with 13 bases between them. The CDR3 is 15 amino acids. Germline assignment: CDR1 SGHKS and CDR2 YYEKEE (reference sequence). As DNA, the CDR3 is TGTGCCAGCAGCTTGACCCGAAATTCCCCCTACGAGCAGTACTTC. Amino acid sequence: CASSLTRNSPYEQYF. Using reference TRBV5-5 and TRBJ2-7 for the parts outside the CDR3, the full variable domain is DAGVTQSPTHLIKTRGQQVTLRCSPISGHKSVSWYQQVLGQGPQFIFQYYEKEERGRGNFPDRFSARQFPNYSSELNVNALLLGDSALYLCASSLTRNSPYEQYFGPGTRLTVT.

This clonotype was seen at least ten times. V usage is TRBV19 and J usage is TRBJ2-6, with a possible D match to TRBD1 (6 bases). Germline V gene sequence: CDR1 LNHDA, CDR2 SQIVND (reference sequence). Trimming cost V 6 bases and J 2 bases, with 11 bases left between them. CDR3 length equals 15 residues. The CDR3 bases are TGTGCCAGTAGCTCCACAGGGACTGGGGCCAACGTCCTGACTTTC. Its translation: CASSSTGTGANVLTF.

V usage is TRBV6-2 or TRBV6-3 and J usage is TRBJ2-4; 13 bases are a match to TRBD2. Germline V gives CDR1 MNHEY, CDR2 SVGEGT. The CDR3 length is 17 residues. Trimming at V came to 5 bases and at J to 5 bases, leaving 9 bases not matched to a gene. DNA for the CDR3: TGTGCCAGCAGTCAAAGGACTAGCGGGAGATCGGAAAACATTCAGTACTTC. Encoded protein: CASSQRTSGRSENIQYF.

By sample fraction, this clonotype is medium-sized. The CDR3 loop reads CASSFTDLKDEKLFF. The CDR3 bases are TGTGCCAGCAGCTTCACCGACCTTAAGGATGAAAAACTGTTTTTT. The rearrangement links TRBV7-6 to TRBJ1-4, with D uncertain. Between the trimmed V and J ends, which lost 3 bases and 6 bases, there was a span of 14 bases. The CDR3 extends over 15 amino acids. Germline CDR1 SGHVS, CDR2 FNYEAQ. The full variable domain, rest sourced from reference TRBV7-6 and TRBJ1-4, is GAGVSQSPRYKVTKRGQDVALRCDPISGHVSLYWYRQALGQGPEFLTYFNYEAQQDKSGLPNDRFSAERPEGSISTLTIQRTEQRDSAMYRCASSFTDLKDEKLFFGSGTQLSVL.

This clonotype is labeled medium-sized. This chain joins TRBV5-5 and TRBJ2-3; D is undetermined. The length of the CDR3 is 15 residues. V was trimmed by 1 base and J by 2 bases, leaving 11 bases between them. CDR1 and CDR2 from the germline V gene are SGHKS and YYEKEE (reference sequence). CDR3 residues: CASSLTPTSTDTQYF. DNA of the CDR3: TGTGCCAGCAGCTTGACCCCGACGTCCACAGATACGCAGTATTTT.